In this sample, the clone carrying this TCR beta chain turned up once. Its antigen is not known. One end of the junction does not line up with germline, which may come from a read error. The data are from a study of cytomegalovirus exposure and HLA in healthy donors. The CDR3 totals 13 residues. Per germline, CDR1 SEHNR and CDR2 FQNEAQ (reference sequence). Researchers ran the PCR with 60 Vbeta and 13 Jbeta primers. Here immunoSEQ multiplex PCR was the method, and the copy in TCRdb shows in-frame clones only, minus some. The sample lists some 130,000 clones, 80% occurring once. Findings of the study overall: Previous analysis showed most TCR beta V segments were productive about 87% or about 30% of the time. A later analysis found TCR association rates differed by HLA locus, highest for DRB1 and lowest for HLA-C.

The chain links TRBV7-9 to TRBJ1-2; no clear D. The material sequenced was PBMCs. The source is a male donor in good health and CMV-seronegative. Here the CDR3 DNA reads TGTTCCAGCAGCTTAGGAGGGTACTATGGCTACACCTTC. It is translated as CSSSLGGYYGYTF.